This entry concerns a single T cell receptor (beta chain). Its antigen is not identified. This sample is drawn from a study of CD8 T cells in Susac syndrome. Study results and caveats: Regarding the TCR sequencing and HLA analysis, the study admitted that a relatively small number of individuals were involved.

CD8+ and CD4+ T cells circulating in blood were sequenced for TCR beta. An input of roughly 0.5 to 1 ug of RNA was subjected to reverse transcription using random hexamers. The CDR3 of TCR beta was amplified by immunoSEQ multiplex PCR across 54 Vbeta and 13 Jbeta. TCRdb called the immunoSEQ multiplex PCR reads again in MiXCR, with one record for every CDR3 protein. The top ten clones hold around 0.2% of a sample with some 300,000 distinct CDR3 sequences, about 89% of them seen once. CDR3 length equals 15 residues. With 5 bases removed from V and 9 bases from J, the gap between germline ends came to 19 bases. Per the germline V gene, CDR1 is LGHDT and CDR2 is YNNKEL (reference sequence).

Sequencing input: CD8+ T cells from PBMCs. The chain employs TRBV3-1 and TRBJ2-2; TRBD1 might be the D (5 bases). The source of this sequence is a human donor with multiple sclerosis. For the CDR3, the DNA is TGTGCCAGCAGCGGGAATGGGGCGAATTCCCGGGAGCTGTTTTTT. Amino acids: CASSGNGANSRELFF.